A selection of T cell receptor beta chains follows, all from one sample in a study of cytomegalovirus exposure and HLA in healthy donors. The data were produced by immunoSEQ multiplex PCR, yet TCRdb's version contains in-frame clones alone and is incomplete. The specimen's table records some 200,000 clones. The specimen sequenced was PBMCs. All receptors come from a man aged 30 to 39 in good health and CMV-seronegative. CDR3s include the opening cysteine and the closing phenylalanine or tryptophan. Each record gives: clone size, D gene, V gene, J gene, CDR3 DNA, CDR3 protein. The D gene is left open where the match is weak. Where a row states a size, it is once, few, many or the class of an expanded clone; other rows omit it.

NA	TRBD2	TRBV7-9	TRBJ2-5	TGTGCCAGCAGCTTAGGTTTAGCGGGGGGACTAGAGACCCAGTACTTC	CASSLGLAGGLETQYF
NA	TRBD2	TRBV27	TRBJ2-7	TGTGCCAGCAGTGACCTAGGGACTAGCGGGAGATACGAGCAGTACTTC	CASSDLGTSGRYEQYF
NA	TRBD1	TRBV5-1	TRBJ2-7	TGCGCCAGCAGCTGGGGGACAGGGGAGTCGCACGAGCAGTACTTC	CASSWGTGESHEQYF
NA	NA	TRBV10-1	TRBJ1-6	TGCGCCAGCAGCCCGAACGTGAGGTCACCCCTCCACTTT	CASSPNVRSPLHF
NA	NA	TRBV29-1	TRBJ2-1	TGCAGCGTTGAGGGGTTACTAGATGCCGTCTACAATGAGCAGTTCTTC	CSVEGLLDAVYNEQFF
NA	NA	TRBV27	TRBJ2-1	TGTGCCAGCAGGACCCCGGGACTTCGCTACAATGAGCAGTTCTTC	CASRTPGLRYNEQFF
NA	TRBD2	TRBV6-5	TRBJ2-1	TGTGCCAGCGGTTATTCTAGCGGGGGGCCACTCGATGAGCAGTTCTTC	CASGYSSGGPLDEQFF
NA	TRBD2	TRBV19	TRBJ2-3	TGTGCCAGTAGTATGGGCGGGGGGGGCGGCACAGATACGCAGTATTTT	CASSMGGGGGTDTQYF
NA	NA	TRBV7-6	TRBJ2-1	TGTGCCAGCAGCTTAGCGCTGGCAGACAATGAGCAGTTCTTC	CASSLALADNEQFF
NA	TRBD1	TRBV29-1	TRBJ2-3	TGCAGCGTCGACAGGGGGGGTCGGGATACGCAGTATTTT	CSVDRGGRDTQYF
NA	NA	TRBV4-1	TRBJ1-1	TGCGCCAGCAGCCAAGCTCGGGGGAACACTGAAGCTTTCTTT	CASSQARGNTEAFF
NA	TRBD1	TRBV19	TRBJ2-7	TGTGCCAGTAGCCCCGGGACAGGGGACGAGCAGTACTTC	CASSPGTGDEQYF
NA	NA	TRBV29-1	TRBJ2-7	TGCAGCGTTGTGGTAGTTGGAACAGGGTTCTACGAGCAGTACTTC	CSVVVVGTGFYEQYF
NA	NA	TRBV5-4	TRBJ1-3	TGTGCCAGCAGCCCAGGACAGTTTAGCTCTGGAAACACCATATATTTT	CASSPGQFSSGNTIYF
NA	TRBD1	TRBV18	TRBJ2-7	TGTGCCAGCTCACCGGGACAGGGGGCGCGCGAGCAGTACTTC	CASSPGQGAREQYF
NA	TRBD1	TRBV19	TRBJ2-7	TGTGCCAGTACCCCACGGCAGGGGGCGACCTACGAGCAGTACTTC	CASTPRQGATYEQYF
NA	NA	TRBV19	TRBJ2-3	TGTGCCAGTAGCCCTGGGCCCCACACGCAGTATTTT	CASSPGPHTQYF
NA	NA	TRBV4-3	TRBJ1-5	TGCGCCAGCAGCCAAGACGGGGGAAGCAATCAGCCCCAGCATTTT	CASSQDGGSNQPQHF
NA	NA	TRBV27	TRBJ1-2	TGTGCCAGCAGTCCATGGGGGGAGGGGGACTATGGCTACACCTTC	CASSPWGEGDYGYTF
NA	TRBD1	TRBV7-9	TRBJ1-1	TGTGCCAGCAGCCCCCGGGACAGGGGGCGAAGGAGCACTGAAGCTTTCTTT	CASSPRDRGRRSTEAFF
NA	TRBD2	TRBV9	TRBJ2-5	TGTGCCAGCAGCGCGAAGCTAAGCGGGAGCCGGGAGACCCAGTACTTC	CASSAKLSGSRETQYF
NA	TRBD1	TRBV6-5	TRBJ2-2	TGTGCCAGCAGTTTGAGACCGTCAGGGGGCCCCGGGGAGCTGTTTTTT	CASSLRPSGGPGELFF
large	NA	TRBV27	TRBJ1-1	TGTGCCAGCAGCAAAGGACTACCCCTCTCTGAAGCTTTCTTT	CASSKGLPLSEAFF
NA	NA	TRBV9	TRBJ2-3	TGTGCCAGCAGCGCACACACAGATACGCAGTATTTT	CASSAHTDTQYF